The present T cell receptor (beta chain) was sequenced within a study of beta chain features in type 1 diabetes. As every portion of the isolated RNA was reverse transcribed, the sequencing read expressed TCRB transcripts. Sequenced by immunoSEQ multiplex PCR; TCRdb stores in-frame clones only, minus some. The table lists almost 350,000 clones, about 20% of them singletons, with 0.035% to 0.05% in the top ten. The length of the CDR3 is 13 residues. The germline CDR1 and CDR2 sequences are SQVTM and ANQGSEA. The V end lost 7 bases, the J end lost 4 bases, and 14 bases lay between the germline ends. The TCR was taken from a woman younger than 35 in good health. The sequencing sample was made of naive CD4+ T cells from blood. The rearrangement uses TRBV29-1 and TRBJ1-5; weak D call: TRBD1 (6 bases). CDR3 bases: TGCAGCGCCACGGGGGGGGCAAATCAGCCCCAGCATTTT. Translated: CSATGGANQPQHF.